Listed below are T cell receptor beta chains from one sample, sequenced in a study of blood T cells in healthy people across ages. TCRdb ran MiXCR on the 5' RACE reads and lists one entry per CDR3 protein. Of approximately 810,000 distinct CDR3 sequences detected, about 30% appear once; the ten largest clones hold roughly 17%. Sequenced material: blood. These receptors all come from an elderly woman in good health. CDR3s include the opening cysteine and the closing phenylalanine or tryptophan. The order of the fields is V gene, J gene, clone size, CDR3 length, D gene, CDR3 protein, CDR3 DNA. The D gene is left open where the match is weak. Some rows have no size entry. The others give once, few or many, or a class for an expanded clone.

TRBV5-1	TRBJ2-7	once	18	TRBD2	CASSPATSGAGLDYEQYF	TGCGCCAGCAGCCCCGCGACTAGCGGGGCGGGATTAGACTACGAGCAGTACTTC
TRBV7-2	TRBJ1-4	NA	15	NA	CASSSDPQTNEKLFF	TGTGCCAGCAGCTCCGACCCGCAAACTAATGAAAAACTGTTTTTT
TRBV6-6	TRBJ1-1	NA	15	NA	CASTPRRGSNTEAFF	TGTGCCAGCACCCCAAGACGGGGTAGTAACACTGAAGCTTTCTTT
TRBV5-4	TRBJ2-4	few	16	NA	CASSPDGVLAKNIQYF	TGTGCCAGCAGCCCCGACGGAGTCCTAGCCAAAAACATTCAGTACTTC
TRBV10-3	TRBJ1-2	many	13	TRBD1	CAINVDRGIGYTF	TGTGCCATCAACGTGGACAGGGGGATCGGCTACACCTTC
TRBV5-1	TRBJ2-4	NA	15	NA	CASSPSVPLRDIQYF	TGCGCCAGCAGCCCCTCCGTCCCGCTTAGGGACATTCAGTACTTC
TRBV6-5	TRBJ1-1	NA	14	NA	CASSFTSRNTEAFF	TGTGCCAGCAGCTTTACGTCTCGGAACACTGAAGCTTTCTTT
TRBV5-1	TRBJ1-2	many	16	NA	CASSLGATRSDYGYTF	TGCGCCAGCAGCTTGGGCGCTACCCGGAGCGATTATGGCTACACCTTC
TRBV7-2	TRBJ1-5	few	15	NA	CASSLEGYVSQPQHF	TGTGCCAGCAGCTTAGAGGGGTATGTCTCTCAGCCCCAGCATTTT
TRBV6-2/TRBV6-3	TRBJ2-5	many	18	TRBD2	CASSYRLTSGGTKETQYF	TGTGCCAGCAGTTACCGACTGACTAGCGGGGGGACCAAAGAGACCCAGTACTTC
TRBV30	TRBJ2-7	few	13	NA	CAWSRTALREQYF	TGTGCCTGGAGTCGGACTGCCCTACGGGAGCAGTACTTC
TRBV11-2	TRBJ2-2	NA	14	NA	CASSLVRATGELFF	TGTGCCAGCAGCTTAGTAAGGGCCACCGGGGAGCTGTTTTTT
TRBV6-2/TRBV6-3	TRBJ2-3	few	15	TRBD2	CASSALAGSFSTQYF	TGTGCCAGCAGCGCTCTAGCGGGGAGCTTTTCGACGCAGTATTTT
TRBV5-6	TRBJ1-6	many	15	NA	CASSWQGLRNSPLHF	TGTGCCAGCAGCTGGCAGGGATTGAGGAATTCACCCCTCCACTTT
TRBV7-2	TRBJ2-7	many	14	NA	CASLTGPGYYEQYF	TGTGCCAGCCTCACTGGGCCCGGGTACTACGAGCAGTACTTC
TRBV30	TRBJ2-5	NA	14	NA	CAWSKAGAWGTQYF	TGTGCCTGGAGTAAGGCAGGGGCCTGGGGGACCCAGTACTTC
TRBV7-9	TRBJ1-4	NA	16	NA	CASSLYGSGANEKLFF	TGTGCCAGCAGCTTATATGGGTCTGGGGCAAATGAAAAACTGTTTTTT
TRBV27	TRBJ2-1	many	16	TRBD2	CASSLSSGGPGNEQFF	TGTGCCAGCAGTTTATCTAGCGGGGGGCCGGGGAATGAGCAGTTCTTC
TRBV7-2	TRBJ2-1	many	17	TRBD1	CASSLNVLGQVYNEQFF	TGTGCCAGCAGCTTAAATGTGCTGGGACAGGTATACAATGAGCAGTTCTTC
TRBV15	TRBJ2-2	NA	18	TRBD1	CATSRVPRQGMNTGELFF	TGTGCCACCAGCAGAGTCCCCCGACAGGGCATGAACACCGGGGAGCTGTTTTTT
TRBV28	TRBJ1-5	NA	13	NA	CASGGAPGRPQHF	TGTGCCAGCGGAGGGGCGCCAGGTCGGCCCCAGCATTTT
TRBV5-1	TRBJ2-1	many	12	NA	CASSLAGSEQFF	TGCGCCAGCAGCTTGGCGGGTAGTGAGCAGTTCTTC
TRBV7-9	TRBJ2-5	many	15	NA	CASSGIHGPQETQYF	TGTGCCAGCTCCGGGATCCACGGCCCCCAAGAGACCCAGTACTTC
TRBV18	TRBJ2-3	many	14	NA	CASSSSADTDTQYF	TGTGCCAGCTCATCTTCGGCTGACACAGATACGCAGTATTTT
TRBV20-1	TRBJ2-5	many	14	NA	CSATARAVGETQYF	TGCAGTGCTACTGCCCGGGCGGTGGGAGAGACCCAGTACTTC
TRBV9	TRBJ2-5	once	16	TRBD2	CASTQGLAGLQETQYF	TGTGCCAGCACACAAGGACTAGCGGGCCTCCAAGAGACCCAGTACTTC
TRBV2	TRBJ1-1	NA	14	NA	CARGQPGPATEAFF	TGTGCCAGAGGACAACCGGGACCGGCCACTGAAGCTTTCTTT
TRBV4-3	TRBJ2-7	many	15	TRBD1	CASSQEGGRGHEQYF	TGCGCCAGCAGCCAAGAGGGTGGCAGGGGGCACGAGCAGTACTTC
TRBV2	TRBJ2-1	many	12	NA	CASSERTFGWFF	TGTGCCAGCAGTGAACGTACCTTTGGGTGGTTCTTC
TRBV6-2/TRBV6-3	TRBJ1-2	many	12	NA	CASRTSNYGYTF	TGTGCCAGCCGTACCTCTAACTATGGCTACACCTTC
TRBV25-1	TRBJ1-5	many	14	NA	CASSDSRGNQPQHF	TGTGCCAGCAGTGATTCTCGGGGGAATCAGCCCCAGCATTTT
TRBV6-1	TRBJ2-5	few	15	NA	CASSEAWASMNEQYF	TGTGCCAGCAGTGAAGCTTGGGCTAGCATGAATGAGCAGTACTTC
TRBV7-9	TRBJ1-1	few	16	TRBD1	CASSRLRGGSNTEAFF	TGTGCCAGCAGCCGCCTCAGGGGGGGATCGAACACTGAAGCTTTCTTT
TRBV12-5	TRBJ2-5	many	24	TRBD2	CASGLSCDVARGGPSPKIAETQYF	TGTGCTAGTGGTTTGTCCTGCGATGTAGCCCGGGGGGGGCCAAGCCCAAAGATAGCAGAGACCCAGTACTTC
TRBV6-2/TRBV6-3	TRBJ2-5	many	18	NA	CASSSLLSAGGGRETQYF	TGTGCCAGCAGCTCCCTCCTCTCGGCCGGAGGGGGCCGGGAGACCCAGTACTTC
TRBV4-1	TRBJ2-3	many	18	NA	CASSQDSNGHLSTDTQYF	TGCGCCAGCAGCCAAGATAGTAACGGACACCTTAGCACAGATACGCAGTATTTT
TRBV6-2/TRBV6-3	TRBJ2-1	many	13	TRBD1	CASSRDRVHEQFF	TGTGCCAGCTCCCGAGACAGGGTCCATGAGCAGTTCTTC
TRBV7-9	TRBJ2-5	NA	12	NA	CASRRGTETQYF	TGTGCCAGCAGACGCGGGACAGAGACCCAGTACTTC
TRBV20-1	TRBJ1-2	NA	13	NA	CSAWQTANYGYTF	TGCAGTGCTTGGCAGACGGCTAACTATGGCTACACCTTC
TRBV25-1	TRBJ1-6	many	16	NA	CASSEWRSSYNSPLHF	TGTGCCAGCAGTGAATGGAGGAGCTCCTATAATTCACCCCTCCACTTT
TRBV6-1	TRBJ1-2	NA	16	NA	CASGPELGLEDYGYTF	TGTGCCAGCGGACCCGAGCTGGGTTTGGAGGACTATGGCTACACCTTC
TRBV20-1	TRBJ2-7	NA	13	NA	CSASSLNYNEQYF	TGCAGTGCCAGTAGTCTAAATTACAATGAGCAGTACTTC
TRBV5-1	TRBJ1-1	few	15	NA	CASSLIGGLNTEAFF	TGCGCCAGCAGCTTGATTGGGGGATTGAACACTGAAGCTTTCTTT
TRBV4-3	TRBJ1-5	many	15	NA	CASSQDLTGRGSQHF	TGCGCCAGCAGCCAAGATCTGACGGGGCGGGGTTCTCAGCATTTT
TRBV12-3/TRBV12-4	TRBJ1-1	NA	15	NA	CASSSPRTLNAEAFF	TGTGCCAGCAGTTCCCCCAGAACCTTGAACGCTGAAGCTTTCTTT
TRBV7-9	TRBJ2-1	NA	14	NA	CASSLVKSYNEQFF	TGTGCCAGCAGCTTAGTAAAATCCTACAATGAGCAGTTCTTC
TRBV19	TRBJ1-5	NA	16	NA	CASSMPRQASNQPQHF	TGTGCCAGTAGTATGCCCCGACAGGCTAGCAATCAGCCCCAGCATTTT
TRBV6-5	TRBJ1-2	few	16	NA	CASSYSRTASNYGYTF	TGTGCCAGCAGTTACTCGAGGACAGCATCTAACTATGGCTACACCTTC
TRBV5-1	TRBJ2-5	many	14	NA	CASSVQGYQETQYF	TGCGCCAGCAGCGTACAGGGTTATCAAGAGACCCAGTACTTC
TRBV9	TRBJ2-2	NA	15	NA	CASSSSEMNTGELFF	TGTGCCAGCAGCTCTAGCGAGATGAACACCGGGGAGCTGTTTTTT
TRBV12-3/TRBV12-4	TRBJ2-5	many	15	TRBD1	CASSRTGGPQETQYF	TGTGCCAGCAGCCGGACAGGGGGACCACAAGAGACCCAGTACTTC
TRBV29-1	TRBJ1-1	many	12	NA	CSGGQTNTEAFF	TGCAGCGGAGGACAGACGAACACTGAAGCTTTCTTT